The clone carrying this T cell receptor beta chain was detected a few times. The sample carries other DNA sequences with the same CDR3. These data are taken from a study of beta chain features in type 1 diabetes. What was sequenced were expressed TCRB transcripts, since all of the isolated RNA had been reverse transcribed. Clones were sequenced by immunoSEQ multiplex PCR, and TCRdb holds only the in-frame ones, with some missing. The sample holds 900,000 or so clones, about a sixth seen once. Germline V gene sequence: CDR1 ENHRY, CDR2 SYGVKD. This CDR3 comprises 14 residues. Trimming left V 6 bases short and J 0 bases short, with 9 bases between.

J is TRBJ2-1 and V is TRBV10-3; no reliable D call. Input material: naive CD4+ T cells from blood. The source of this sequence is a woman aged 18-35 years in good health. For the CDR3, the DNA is TGTGCCATCAGGGGCCAGAGCTCCTACAATGAGCAGTTCTTC. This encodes CAIRGQSSYNEQFF.